Sequencing of this TCR beta chain was carried out in a study of PD-1 blockade in classical Hodgkin lymphoma. Across the study: Patients were administered nivolumab (3 mg/kg intravenously) every 2 weeks. Study conclusions and caveats: Relative to healthy donors, newly diagnosed patients reportedly had lower baseline TCR diversity, which was reported as lower still in relapsed/refractory patients.

This clone was seen once. Its antigen is undetermined. This CDR3 has 20 residues. The method was immunoSEQ multiplex PCR; TCRdb's version includes in-frame clones alone and lacks a portion of them. This table has about 20,000 clones, about four fifths appearing once. Time point of the sample: cycle 4 day 1 (C4D1), after around six weeks of nivolumab. With no exception, relapse followed autologous stem cell transplantation in all patients, and brentuximab vedotin exposure varied. The authors enriched CD8+ T cells from thawed PBMCs via magnetic negative selection. Here the sequenced sample was CD8+ T cells from blood, taken before the fourth cycle of nivolumab. The sequence was obtained from a human donor with classical Hodgkin lymphoma. The rearrangement uses TRBV12-2 and TRBJ2-1; the listed D gene, TRBD2, was not tested against the DNA. TRBV12-2 is marked as a pseudogene. The DNA for the CDR3 is TGTGCAAGTCGCTTAGCGGTGACTAGCGGGGGGGCGAGCTCCTACAATGAGCAGTTCTTC. It is translated as CASRLAVTSGGASSYNEQFF.